This TCR beta chain was sequenced in a study of Graves' ophthalmopathy and Graves' hyperthyroidism. Study-wide points: Both an approximately 69% sensitivity and an approximately 72% specificity characterized the model's predictions of ophthalmopathy progression.

This clonotype was counted many times. The antigen is unknown. RNA served as the template for amplifying TCR beta CDR3 regions. After a first-round RT-PCR with HTBI primers, a second-round multiplex PCR was run. Each CDR3 protein is one row after TCRdb ran MiXCR on the multiplex PCR reads. This table has about 390,000 distinct CDR3 sequences, roughly 15% appearing once. The CDR3 is made up of 17 amino acids. Trimming removed 3 bases at V and 0 bases at J, with 15 bases between. The sequence derives from a woman between 18 and 30 years old with stable Graves' hyperthyroidism. The sequenced sample consisted of peripheral blood. The V gene is TRBV12-3 or TRBV12-4, the J gene TRBJ1-5; tentative D call: TRBD1 (6 bases). CDR3 region: CASSLRAGARSNQPQHF. Here the CDR3 DNA reads TGTGCCAGCAGTTTGAGGGCGGGGGCCCGTAGCAATCAGCCCCAGCATTTT.